These 25 T cell receptor beta chains came from one sample sequenced in a study of blood T cells in healthy people across ages. Primers used in a second PCR of about 6 to 12 cycles were a sample-barcoded 5' primer and a J-beta primer mix. TCRdb re-derived calls from the 5' RACE reads in MiXCR, one entry per CDR3 protein. The sample carries 650,000 or so distinct CDR3 sequences, about 50% recorded once. The sample comprised blood. The receptors derive from an elderly woman in good health.

Concerning this clonotype: The junction and the germline gene differ at one end; a read error may be behind it. V and J are TRBV6-5 and TRBJ2-3; 12 bases fit TRBD2. This CDR3 is 18 amino acids long. Germline CDR1 and CDR2: MNHEY and SVGAGI. CDR3 DNA sequence: TGCGCCAGCAGGTACTCATACCTAGCGGGAGGGCCGACAGATACGCAGTATTTT. Residues: CASRYSYLAGGPTDTQYF.

There are many counts of this clonotype. The DNA for the CDR3 is TGCAGTGCTTTTAGGGAAGAGACCCAGTACTTC. This codes for CSAFREETQYF. The J gene is TRBJ2-5, the V gene TRBV20-1; D uncertain. Per germline, CDR1 DFQATT and CDR2 SNEGSKA (reference sequence). V was clipped by 5 bases and J by 3 bases, with 7 bases between them. This CDR3 spans 11 amino acids.

This clonotype appeared a single time. The CDR3 coding sequence is TGTGCTAGTGGACCCCCCTCCGGGGAGCTGTTTTTT. Its protein product is CASGPPSGELFF. The chain is built from TRBV12-5 and TRBJ2-2; no definite D call. Looked up from germline, CDR1 is LGHNT and CDR2 is FRNRAP. The V end was cut by 6 bases, the J end by 6 bases, with 8 bases between. The CDR3 extends over 12 amino acids.

The J gene is TRBJ2-1, the V gene TRBV30; TRBD2 aligns across 16 bases. The CDR3 length is 17 residues. Trimming at V came to 3 bases and at J to 7 bases, leaving 9 bases not matched to a gene. CDR1 and CDR2 (germline): GTSNPN, SVGIG (reference sequence). The CDR3 coding sequence is TGTGCCTGGAGAGGGACTAGCGGGAGGGGTCCGGTTAATGAGCAGTTCTTC. It specifies CAWRGTSGRGPVNEQFF.

This clonotype was detected many times. The CDR3 DNA reads as TGCAGTGTTTTAGCGGGGGGGACAGATACGCAGTATTTT. It specifies CSVLAGGTDTQYF. V gene TRBV20-1 combines with J gene TRBJ2-3; 11 nucleotides align to TRBD2. Unmatched junction bases numbered 3, after V lost 7 bases and J lost 3 bases. The CDR3 consists of 13 residues. Germline values: CDR1 DFQATT, CDR2 SNEGSKA (reference sequence).

This clonotype was seen many times. The gene calls are TRBV5-1 and TRBJ1-2; D is unresolved. V was clipped by 0 bases and J by 7 bases, with 10 bases between them. The germline CDR1 and CDR2 sequences are SGHRS and YFSETQ. This CDR3 contains 13 residues. This CDR3 is CASSLAGLSGYTF. CDR3 DNA: TGCGCCAGCAGCTTGGCCGGCCTCTCTGGCTACACCTTC.

Comments on this clonotype: The junction differs from germline at one of its ends, possibly a read error. CDR3 sequence reads: CSVEGQSRETSTDTQYF. The CDR3 DNA reads TGCAGCGTTGAAGGACAGTCGAGGGAAACTAGCACGGATACGCAGTATTTT. V usage is TRBV29-1 and J usage is TRBJ2-3; TRBD2 might be the D (6 bases). The length of the CDR3 is 17 residues. Germline CDR1 SQVTM, CDR2 ANQGSEA.

Turning to this clonotype: A read error is possible here, since a much larger clone lies one base away. The rearrangement joins TRBV24-1 to TRBJ2-7, with 11 nucleotides matching TRBD2. With V trimmed by 1 base and J by 7 bases, 8 bases remained unmatched. Per germline, CDR1 KGHDR and CDR2 SFDVKD. CDR3 length: 16 amino acids. This CDR3 is CATSDFDTSGSHEQYF. CDR3 bases: TGTGCCACCAGTGATTTTGATACTAGCGGGAGTCATGAGCAGTACTTC.

V usage is TRBV12-3 or TRBV12-4 and J usage is TRBJ2-1; 13 bases align to TRBD2. The CDR3 loop spans 16 amino acids. Losses at the gene ends were 8 bases for V and 4 bases for J; bases not matched to a gene: 8. The CDR3 here is CASDSTSGGPYNEQFF. The DNA of the CDR3 is TGTGCCAGCGACTCGACTAGCGGGGGGCCTTACAATGAGCAGTTCTTC.

The chain combines TRBV5-1 with TRBJ1-1; D may be TRBD1 (5 bases). This CDR3 has 14 residues. Germline V gene lookup returns CDR1 SGHRS and CDR2 YFSETQ. Trimming cost V 4 bases and J 10 bases, with 20 bases left between them. The chain's CDR3 is CASSVSGGEVGAFF. CDR3 nucleotides: TGCGCCAGCAGCGTTTCGGGGGGAGAAGTGGGAGCTTTCTTT.

The chain uses TRBV30 and TRBJ1-4; 9 bases fit TRBD1. The V gene's germline CDR1 is GTSNPN and CDR2 SVGIG (reference sequence). CDR3 size: 14 residues. J gave up 7 bases and V 7 bases, and 10 bases lay outside the gene matches. In DNA, the CDR3 is TGTGCCTTCGGACAGGGGTTAAAGGGTGAAAAACTGTTTTTT. Translation gives CAFGQGLKGEKLFF.

The chain joins TRBV2 to TRBJ2-2; no clear D gene. Germline values: CDR1 SNHLY, CDR2 FYNNEI. This CDR3 is 12 amino acids long. The germline V and J ends were trimmed by 3 bases and 3 bases, with 2 bases remaining between them. CDR3 in DNA: TGTGCCAGCAGTGAGGACACCGGGGAGCTGTTTTTT. Residues: CASSEDTGELFF.

This clonotype occurred many times. The V and J genes are TRBV25-1 and TRBJ2-7; 7 positions match TRBD1. The CDR3 is made up of 15 amino acids. Per the germline V gene, CDR1 is MGHDK and CDR2 is SYGVNS. Trimming removed 3 bases from V and 0 bases from J; junction bases left unmatched: 5. Written as DNA, the CDR3 is TGTGCCAGCAGTGAGAGACAGGGCTACTCCTACGAGCAGTACTTC. Translating gives CASSERQGYSYEQYF.

This clonotype has at least ten counts. DNA of the CDR3: TGTGCCAGCACCCCGACGCGGGGTCAGCCCCAGCATTTT. Amino acids: CASTPTRGQPQHF. The J gene is TRBJ1-5, the V gene TRBV28; no reliable D call. This CDR3 comprises 13 residues. Trimming removed 7 bases at V and 6 bases at J, with 13 bases between. The germline V gene has CDR1 MDHEN and CDR2 SYDVKM. The complete variable domain, with remaining parts taken from reference TRBV28 and TRBJ1-5, reads DVKVTQSSRYLVKRTGEKVFLECVQDMDHENMFWYRQDPGLGLRLIYFSYDVKMKEKGDIPEGYSVSREKKERFSLILESASTNQTSMYLCASTPTRGQPQHFGDGTRLSIL.

The chain recombines TRBV15 with TRBJ2-1; D is undetermined. The CDR3 totals 12 residues. Between the trimmed V and J ends, which lost 0 bases and 12 bases, there was a span of 9 bases. Germline lookup yields CDR1 LNHNV and CDR2 YYDKDF (reference sequence). The CDR3 region has the DNA TGTGCCACCAGCAGAGATCTTGCGGTGCAGTTCTTC. Residues: CATSRDLAVQFF.

This clonotype showed up just a few times. The chain combines TRBV25-1 with TRBJ2-1; D is undetermined. V was pared by 7 bases and J by 9 bases, with 22 bases between. CDR3 size: 15 residues. CDR1 is MGHDK, CDR2 SYGVNS, per germline. CDR3 loop: CASTPRGVSLSEQFF. CDR3 nucleotides: TGTGCCAGCACCCCCCGTGGGGTAAGTCTAAGTGAGCAGTTCTTC.

This clonotype showed up many times. The rearrangement uses TRBV5-1 and TRBJ2-5, with D tentatively TRBD2 (6 bases). The CDR3 spans 14 residues. Germline V gene lookup returns CDR1 SGHRS and CDR2 YFSETQ. V lost 4 bases, J lost 3 bases, and 13 bases lay in between. This chain's CDR3 is CASSPEGRKETQYF. The CDR3 bases are TGCGCCAGCAGCCCGGAGGGCCGCAAAGAGACCCAGTACTTC.

The sample holds one count of this clonotype. The V call is TRBV20-1, the J call TRBJ2-3; TRBD2 aligns across 7 bases. This CDR3 comprises 18 residues. The junction had 12 bases not matched to a gene; V was cut back by 0 bases and J by 0 bases. The germline V gene has CDR1 DFQATT and CDR2 SNEGSKA (reference sequence). Here the CDR3 reads CSARDSPWLADSTDTQYF. CDR3 nucleotides: TGCAGTGCTAGAGATTCCCCGTGGCTAGCGGATAGCACAGATACGCAGTATTTT.

This clonotype has a handful of counts. V and J are TRBV7-9 and TRBJ2-3; D call uncertain. Germline assignment: CDR1 SEHNR and CDR2 FQNEAQ (reference sequence). Trimming took 2 bases from V and 4 from J, leaving 13 bases between them. The CDR3 contains 15 residues. This CDR3 reads CASSLTGSRPDTQYF. Written as DNA, the CDR3 is TGTGCCAGCAGCTTAACGGGTTCTAGACCAGATACGCAGTATTTT.

Concerning this clonotype: Possible read error: a much larger clone is one base away. The genes are TRBV27 and TRBJ2-1, with TRBD2 identical over 11 bases. The DNA end is a closer match to TRBJ2-7, so the J assignment may be wrong. This CDR3 has 16 amino acids. Germline CDR1 MNHEY, CDR2 SMNVEV (reference sequence). The CDR3 nucleotides read TGTGCCAGCAGTTCACTAGCGGGGGCTCCCTACAATGAGCAGTACTTC. Translated: CASSSLAGAPYNEQYF.

This clonotype was seen a few times. The rearrangement joins TRBV3-1 to TRBJ2-4; D gene uncertain. Trimming shortened V by 2 bases and J by 5 bases, and 13 bases separated the two germline ends. This CDR3 is built from 15 residues. The germline gives CDR1 LGHDT, CDR2 YNNKEL (reference sequence). The DNA of the CDR3 is TGTGCCAGCAGCCAACGAACCCCGCGCCAAAACATTCAGTACTTC. Amino acid sequence: CASSQRTPRQNIQYF. Complete variable domain (other parts from reference TRBV3-1 and TRBJ2-4): DTAVSQTPKYLVTQMGNDKSIKCEQNLGHDTMYWYKQDSKKFLKIMFSYNNKELIINETVPNRFSPKSPDKAHLNLHINSLELGDSAVYFCASSQRTPRQNIQYFGAGTRLSVL.

This clonotype was counted many times. The chain joins TRBV5-4 to TRBJ2-1; TRBD2 agrees at 8 bases. This CDR3 contains 15 residues. In germline, CDR1 is SGHNT, CDR2 YYREEE (reference sequence). The V gene end was trimmed by 0 bases and the J gene end by 7 bases; junction bases not matched to a gene: 6. The CDR3 loop is CASSLVLAGINEQFF. CDR3 in DNA: TGTGCCAGCAGCTTGGTTTTAGCGGGGATTAATGAGCAGTTCTTC.

The J gene is TRBJ2-5, the V gene TRBV20-1, with TRBD2 matching 10 bases. CDR1 DFQATT and CDR2 SNEGSKA come from the germline V gene (reference sequence). Trimming at V came to 5 bases and at J to 0 bases, leaving 6 bases not matched to a gene. CDR3 length: 15 amino acids. The CDR3 reads CSALAGAEYQETQYF. The CDR3 bases are TGCAGTGCTCTAGCGGGGGCCGAGTACCAAGAGACCCAGTACTTC.

The chain employs TRBV27 and TRBJ2-7, with D uncertain. V was pared by 5 bases and J by 0 bases, with 8 bases between. The length of the CDR3 is 13 residues. Germline V lookup: CDR1 MNHEY, CDR2 SMNVEV (reference sequence). The CDR3 loop is CASSVSPSYEQYF. In DNA form, the CDR3 reads TGTGCCAGCAGTGTGTCCCCCTCCTACGAGCAGTACTTC.

On this clonotype: A junction boundary mismatches the germline segment, possibly from a read error. This chain connects TRBV2 to TRBJ2-7, with TRBD1 as a possible D gene (6 bases). The CDR3 runs 13 residues. Germline CDR1 SNHLY, CDR2 FYNNEI. CDR3 DNA sequence: TGTGCCACCTTGATTGGACAGCAATACGAGCTGTACTTC. Amino acid sequence: CATLIGQQYELYF.